This record looks at one T cell receptor beta chain sequence and its context. Its specificity is not known. Generated by immunoSEQ multiplex PCR, the TCRdb table keeps only in-frame clones and is missing some. This sample has 75,000 to 100,000 clones, with about 93% found just once. The CDR3 is 16 residues long. Trimming at V came to 6 bases and at J to 7 bases, leaving 17 bases not matched to a gene. Germline V gene data show CDR1 as MDHEN and CDR2 as SYDVKM. These data come from a study of siplizumab effects on memory and regulatory T cells. The study, taken as a whole, reports: Naive T cells appeared more varied than memory cells and looked like key alloresponse contributors. Controls showed an average of around 30% Treg-derived mappable alloreactive CD4+ clones, while siplizumab showed roughly 70%. No more than a minor fraction of alloreactive clones could be traced back to unstimulated subsets.

The gene calls are TRBV28 and TRBJ1-1, with 7 bases matching TRBD1. The receptor was derived from a human donor in good health. The sequencing input was non-Treg CD4+ T cells sorted from blood. The CDR3 here is CASRTYRGRKWYEAFF. CDR3 sequence (DNA): TGTGCCAGCAGGACCTATAGGGGGCGAAAATGGTATGAAGCTTTCTTT.